This TCR beta chain is from a study of CD8 T cell repertoires and HIV-1 epitope variants. Study details: Each of Twenty-five Gag and Nef epitope peptides stimulated a separate culture. Tested: three Gag epitope families, Nef HW9 and YT9. Overall study results and limits: Beta chains alone show antigen proliferation, not cytokine profile or function. Ten or so TCR beta clonotypes were antigen-specific, 5 or 6 apparently recognizing autologous or escape variants.

With 1 base removed from V and 7 bases from J, the gap between germline ends came to 12 bases. Germline V CDR1 and CDR2: SGDLS, YYNGEE. The CDR3 spans 15 residues. Generated by immunoSEQ multiplex PCR, the TCRdb table keeps only in-frame clones and is missing some. The sample yields roughly 4,900 clones, 66% seen once. Of note for this clone: The antigen is not known. The same CDR3 arises from other DNA sequences in this sample as well.

The TCR sequence derives from a male donor with HIV. Sequences were obtained from cultured CD8+ T cells derived from PBMCs. The chain is built from TRBV9 and TRBJ1-6; D not resolved. The CDR3 DNA reads as TGTGCCAGCAGCGTATCGGAGGGTTTAAATTCACCCCTCCACTTT. Encoded protein: CASSVSEGLNSPLHF. Using reference TRBV9 and TRBJ1-6 for the parts outside the CDR3, the full variable domain is DSGVTQTPKHLITATGQRVTLRCSPRSGDLSVYWYQQSLDQGLQFLIQYYNGEERAKGNILERFSAQQFPDLHSELNLSSLELGDSALYFCASSVSEGLNSPLHFGNGTRLTVT.